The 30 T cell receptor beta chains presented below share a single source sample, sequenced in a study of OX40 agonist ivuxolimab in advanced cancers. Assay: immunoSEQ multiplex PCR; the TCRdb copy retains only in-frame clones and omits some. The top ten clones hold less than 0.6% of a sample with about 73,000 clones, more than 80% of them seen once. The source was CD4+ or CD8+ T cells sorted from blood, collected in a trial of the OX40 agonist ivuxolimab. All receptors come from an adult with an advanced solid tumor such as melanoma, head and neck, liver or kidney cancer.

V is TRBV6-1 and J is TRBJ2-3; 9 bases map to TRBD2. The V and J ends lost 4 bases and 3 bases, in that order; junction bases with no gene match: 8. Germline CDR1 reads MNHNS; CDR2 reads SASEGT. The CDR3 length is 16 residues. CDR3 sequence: CASSVVAGVGTDTQYF. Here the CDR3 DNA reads TGTGCCAGCAGTGTTGTAGCGGGAGTAGGAACAGATACGCAGTATTTT.

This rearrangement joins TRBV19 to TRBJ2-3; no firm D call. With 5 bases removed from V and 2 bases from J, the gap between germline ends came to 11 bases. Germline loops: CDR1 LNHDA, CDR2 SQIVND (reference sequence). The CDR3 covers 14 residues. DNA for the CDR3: TGTGCCAGTAGTCGGCCATCGCTCACAGATACGCAGTATTTT. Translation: CASSRPSLTDTQYF.

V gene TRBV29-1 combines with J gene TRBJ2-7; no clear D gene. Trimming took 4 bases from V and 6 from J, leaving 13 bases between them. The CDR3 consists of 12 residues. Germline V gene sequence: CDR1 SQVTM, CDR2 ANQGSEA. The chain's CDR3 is CSVGVFGAEQYF. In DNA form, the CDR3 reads TGCAGCGTTGGGGTTTTTGGTGCCGAGCAGTACTTC.

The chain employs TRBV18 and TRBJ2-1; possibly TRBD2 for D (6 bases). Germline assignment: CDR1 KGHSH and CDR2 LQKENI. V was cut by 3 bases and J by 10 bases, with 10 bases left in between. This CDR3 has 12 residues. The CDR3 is CASSPTSGEQFF. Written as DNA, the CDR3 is TGTGCCAGCTCACCGACTAGTGGCGAGCAGTTCTTC.

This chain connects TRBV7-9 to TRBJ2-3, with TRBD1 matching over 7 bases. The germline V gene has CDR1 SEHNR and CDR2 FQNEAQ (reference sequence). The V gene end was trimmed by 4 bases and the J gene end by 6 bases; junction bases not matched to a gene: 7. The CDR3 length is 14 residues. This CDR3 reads CASSWTGQGDTQYF. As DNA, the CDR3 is TGTGCCAGCAGCTGGACAGGTCAGGGGGATACGCAGTATTTT. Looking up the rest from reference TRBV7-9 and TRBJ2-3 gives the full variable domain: DTGVSQNPRHKITKRGQNVTFRCDPISEHNRLYWYRQTLGQGPEFLTYFQNEAQLEKSRLLSDRFSAERPKGSFSTLEIQRTEQGDSAMYLCASSWTGQGDTQYFGPGTRLTVL.

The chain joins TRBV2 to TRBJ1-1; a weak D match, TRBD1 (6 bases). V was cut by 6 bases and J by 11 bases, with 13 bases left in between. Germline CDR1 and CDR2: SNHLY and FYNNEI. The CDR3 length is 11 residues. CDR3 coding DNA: TGTGCCAGCAGCGCTACAGGGTTTGCTTTCTTT. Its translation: CASSATGFAFF.

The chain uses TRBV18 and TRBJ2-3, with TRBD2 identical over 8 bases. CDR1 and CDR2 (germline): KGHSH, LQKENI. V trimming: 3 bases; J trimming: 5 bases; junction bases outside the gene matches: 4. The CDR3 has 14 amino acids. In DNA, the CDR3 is TGTGCCAGCTCACCGGGACTAGGCATAGATACGCAGTATTTT. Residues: CASSPGLGIDTQYF.

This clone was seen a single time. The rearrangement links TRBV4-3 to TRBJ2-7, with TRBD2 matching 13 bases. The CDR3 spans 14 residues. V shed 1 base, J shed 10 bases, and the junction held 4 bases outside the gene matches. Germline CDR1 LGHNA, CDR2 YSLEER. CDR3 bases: TGCGCCAGCAGCCAAGGGACTAGCGGGAGTAGTCAGTACTTC. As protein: CASSQGTSGSSQYF.

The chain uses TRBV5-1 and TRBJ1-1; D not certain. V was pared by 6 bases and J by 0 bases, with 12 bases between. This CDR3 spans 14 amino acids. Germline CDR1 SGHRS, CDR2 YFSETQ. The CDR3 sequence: CASTPDGMNTEAFF. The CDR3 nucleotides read TGCGCCAGCACCCCGGACGGCATGAACACTGAAGCTTTCTTT.

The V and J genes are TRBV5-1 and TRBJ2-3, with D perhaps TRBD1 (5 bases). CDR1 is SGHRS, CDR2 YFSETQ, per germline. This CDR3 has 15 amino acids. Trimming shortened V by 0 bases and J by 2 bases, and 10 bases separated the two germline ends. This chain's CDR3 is CASSLAQGVTDTQYF. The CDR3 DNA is TGCGCCAGCAGCTTGGCCCAGGGCGTCACAGATACGCAGTATTTT.

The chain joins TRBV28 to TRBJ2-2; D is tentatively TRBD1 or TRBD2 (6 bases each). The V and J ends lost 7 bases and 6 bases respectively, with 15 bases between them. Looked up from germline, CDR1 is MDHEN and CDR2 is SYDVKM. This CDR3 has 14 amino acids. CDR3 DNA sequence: TGTGCCAGCATAGGGGGGCATAACGCCGGGGAGCTGTTTTTT. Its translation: CASIGGHNAGELFF.

The CDR3: CASRSTGGRRSGNTIYF. CDR3 bases: TGTGCCAGCAGGTCTACAGGGGGCAGGAGATCTGGAAACACCATATATTTT. The chain carries TRBV11-2 and TRBJ1-3; TRBD1 matches 9 bases. The CDR3 has 17 residues. Germline values: CDR1 SGHAT, CDR2 FQNNGV. V trimming: 6 bases; J trimming: 1 base; junction bases outside the gene matches: 10.

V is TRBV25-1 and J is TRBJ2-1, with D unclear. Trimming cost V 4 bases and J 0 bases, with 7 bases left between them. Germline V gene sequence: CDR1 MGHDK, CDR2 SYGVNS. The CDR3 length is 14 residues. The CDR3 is CASSVLSSYNEQFF. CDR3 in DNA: TGTGCCAGCAGTGTCCTGAGCTCCTACAATGAGCAGTTCTTC.

The CDR3 sequence: CASSQGRRGSYNEQFF. CDR3 DNA: TGTGCCAGCAGCCAAGGGAGGCGGGGCTCCTACAATGAGCAGTTCTTC. The chain carries TRBV4-2 and TRBJ2-1, with a weak D call TRBD2 (6 bases). Germline values: CDR1 LGHNA, CDR2 YNFKEQ. The CDR3 contains 16 residues. With 1 base removed from V and 0 bases from J, the gap between germline ends came to 10 bases.

The CDR3 here is CASSKTAYYGYTF. As DNA, the CDR3 is TGTGCCAGCAGCAAGACGGCATACTATGGCTACACCTTC. The V and J genes are TRBV21-1 and TRBJ1-2. TRBV21-1 corresponds to a pseudogene. The CDR3 consists of 13 residues.

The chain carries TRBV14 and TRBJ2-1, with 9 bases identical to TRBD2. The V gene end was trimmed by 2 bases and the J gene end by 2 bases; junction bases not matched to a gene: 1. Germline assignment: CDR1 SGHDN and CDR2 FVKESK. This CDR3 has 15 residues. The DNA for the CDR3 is TGTGCCAGCAGCCAAATAGCGGGAGCCTACAATGAGCAGTTCTTC. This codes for CASSQIAGAYNEQFF.

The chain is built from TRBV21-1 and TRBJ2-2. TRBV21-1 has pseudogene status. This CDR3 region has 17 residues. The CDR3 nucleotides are TGTGCCAGCAGCAAAGGGGTTTCGGCAACGAACACCGGGGAGCTGTTTTTT. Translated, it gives CASSKGVSATNTGELFF.

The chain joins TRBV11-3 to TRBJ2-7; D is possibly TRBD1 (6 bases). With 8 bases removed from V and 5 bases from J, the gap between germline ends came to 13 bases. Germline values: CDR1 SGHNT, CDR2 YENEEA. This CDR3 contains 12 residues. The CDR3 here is CASSTGTDEQYF. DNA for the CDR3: TGTGCCAGCTCAACAGGGACCGACGAGCAGTACTTC.

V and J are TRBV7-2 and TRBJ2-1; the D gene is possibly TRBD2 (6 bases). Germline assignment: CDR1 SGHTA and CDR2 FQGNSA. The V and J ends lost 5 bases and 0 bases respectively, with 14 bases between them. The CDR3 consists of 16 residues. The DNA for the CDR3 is TGTGCCAGCAGCCCAGCCGGAGGGAGCTCCTACAATGAGCAGTTCTTC. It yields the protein CASSPAGGSSYNEQFF.

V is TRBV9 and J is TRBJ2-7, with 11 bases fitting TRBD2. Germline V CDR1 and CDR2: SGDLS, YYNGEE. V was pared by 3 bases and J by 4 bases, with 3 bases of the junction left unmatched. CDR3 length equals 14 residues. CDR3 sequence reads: CASSAGTSGYEQYF. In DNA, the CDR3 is TGTGCCAGCAGCGCGGGGACTAGCGGATACGAGCAGTACTTC.

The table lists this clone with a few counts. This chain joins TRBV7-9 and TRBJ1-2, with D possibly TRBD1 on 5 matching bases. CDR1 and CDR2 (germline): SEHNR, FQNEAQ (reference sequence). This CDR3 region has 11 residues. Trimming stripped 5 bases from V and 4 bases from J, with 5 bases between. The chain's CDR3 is CASSGGYGYTF. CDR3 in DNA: TGTGCCAGCAGCGGGGGCTATGGCTACACCTTC.

In DNA form, the CDR3 reads TGTGCCAGCAGCCCGACAGCAAGCTCCTACAATGAGCAGTTCTTC. Protein product: CASSPTASSYNEQFF. The chain is built from TRBV5-4 and TRBJ2-1; TRBD1 is a possible D gene (5 bases). Germline V gene sequence: CDR1 SGHNT, CDR2 YYREEE (reference sequence). V lost 4 bases and J lost 0, with 11 bases in between. This CDR3 has 15 amino acids.

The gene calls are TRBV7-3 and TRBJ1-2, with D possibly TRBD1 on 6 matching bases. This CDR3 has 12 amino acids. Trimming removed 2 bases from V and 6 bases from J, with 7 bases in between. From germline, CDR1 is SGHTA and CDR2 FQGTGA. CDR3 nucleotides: TGTGCCAGCAGCTTATCAGGGGATGGCTACACCTTC. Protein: CASSLSGDGYTF.

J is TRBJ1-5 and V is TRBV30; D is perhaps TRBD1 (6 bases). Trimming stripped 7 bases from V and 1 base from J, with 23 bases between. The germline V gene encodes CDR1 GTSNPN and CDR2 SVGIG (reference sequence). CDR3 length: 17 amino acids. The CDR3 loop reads CAYGVGQGTLSNQPQHF. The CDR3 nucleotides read TGTGCCTATGGAGTCGGCCAAGGGACATTGAGCAATCAGCCCCAGCATTTT.

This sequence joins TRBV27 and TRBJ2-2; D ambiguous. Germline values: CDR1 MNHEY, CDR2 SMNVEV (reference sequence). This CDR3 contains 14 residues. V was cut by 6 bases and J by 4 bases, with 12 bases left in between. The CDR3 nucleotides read TGTGCCAGCAGGATCCACCTGAGCACCGGGGAGCTGTTTTTT. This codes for CASRIHLSTGELFF.

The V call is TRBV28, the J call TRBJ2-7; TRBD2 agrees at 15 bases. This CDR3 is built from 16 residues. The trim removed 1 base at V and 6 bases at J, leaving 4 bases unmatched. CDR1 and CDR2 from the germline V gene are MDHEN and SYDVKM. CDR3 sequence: CASSLSVGLAGGEQYF. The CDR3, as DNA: TGTGCCAGCAGTTTATCGGTGGGACTAGCGGGAGGCGAGCAGTACTTC. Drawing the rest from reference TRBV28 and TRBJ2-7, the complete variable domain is DVKVTQSSRYLVKRTGEKVFLECVQDMDHENMFWYRQDPGLGLRLIYFSYDVKMKEKGDIPEGYSVSREKKERFSLILESASTNQTSMYLCASSLSVGLAGGEQYFGPGTRLTVT.

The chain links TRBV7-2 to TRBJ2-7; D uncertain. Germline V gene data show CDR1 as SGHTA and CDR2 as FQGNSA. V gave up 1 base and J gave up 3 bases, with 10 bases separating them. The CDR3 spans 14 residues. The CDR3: CASSLGSSIYEQYF. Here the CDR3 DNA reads TGTGCCAGCAGCTTAGGCTCCTCCATCTACGAGCAGTACTTC.

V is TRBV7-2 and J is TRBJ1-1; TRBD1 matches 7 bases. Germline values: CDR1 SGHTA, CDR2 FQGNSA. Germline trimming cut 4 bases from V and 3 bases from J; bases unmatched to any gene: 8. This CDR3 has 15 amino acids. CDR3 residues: CASSSNRGADTEAFF. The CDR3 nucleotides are TGTGCCAGCAGCTCTAACAGGGGCGCGGACACTGAAGCTTTCTTT. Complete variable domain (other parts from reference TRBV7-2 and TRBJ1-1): GAGVSQSPSNKVTEKGKDVELRCDPISGHTALYWYRQSLGQGLEFLIYFQGNSAPDKSGLPSDRFSAERTGGSVSTLTIQRTQQEDSAVYLCASSSNRGADTEAFFGQGTRLTVV.

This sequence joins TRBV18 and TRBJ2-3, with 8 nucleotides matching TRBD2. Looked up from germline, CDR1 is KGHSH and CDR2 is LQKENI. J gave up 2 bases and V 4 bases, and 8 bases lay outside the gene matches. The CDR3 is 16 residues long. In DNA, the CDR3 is TGTGCCAGCTCACTTCAAGCGGGAGCTAACACAGATACGCAGTATTTT. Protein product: CASSLQAGANTDTQYF.

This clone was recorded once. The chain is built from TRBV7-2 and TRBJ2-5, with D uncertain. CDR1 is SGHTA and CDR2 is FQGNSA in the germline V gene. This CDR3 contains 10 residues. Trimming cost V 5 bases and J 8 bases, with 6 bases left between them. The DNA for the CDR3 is TGTGCCAGCAGCCTCGATACCCAGTACTTC. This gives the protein CASSLDTQYF.